One and the same sample provided the 10 T cell receptor beta chains below, sequenced in a study of T cell responses to AZD1222 COVID-19 vaccine. Sequenced by immunoSEQ multiplex PCR; TCRdb stores in-frame clones only, minus some. The table includes 130,000 to 150,000 clones, more than 75% detected once. The sequences come from peripheral blood, collected on day 0 of AZD1222 vaccination. Receptors originate from an adult in good health.

CDR3 protein: CASSPGGGRAEQYF. The CDR3 DNA follows: TGTGCCAGTAGCCCAGGGGGGGGGAGGGCCGAGCAGTACTTC. The chain employs TRBV19 and TRBJ2-7; tentatively, D is TRBD1 or TRBD2 (7 bases each). Trimming shortened V by 6 bases and J by 6 bases, and 18 bases separated the two germline ends. The CDR3 is 14 residues long. The germline CDR1 and CDR2 sequences are LNHDA and SQIVND (reference sequence). The full variable domain, in which reference TRBV19 and TRBJ2-7 provide the parts outside the CDR3, is DGGITQSPKYLFRKEGQNVTLSCEQNLNHDAMYWYRQDPGQGLRLIYYSQIVNDFQKGDIAEGYSVSREKKESFPLTVTSAQKNPTAFYLCASSPGGGRAEQYFGPGTRLTVT.

The V and J genes are TRBV7-9 and TRBJ2-7; D gene unclear. Trimming pared 3 bases from V and 3 bases from J, leaving 9 bases between. Germline CDR1 and CDR2: SEHNR and FQNEAQ (reference sequence). The CDR3 length is 13 residues. The CDR3 sequence is CASSLLAGYEQYF. CDR3 nucleotides: TGTGCCAGCAGCTTGTTAGCAGGCTACGAGCAGTACTTC. Together with reference TRBV7-9 and TRBJ2-7, the CDR3 gives the full variable domain: DTGVSQNPRHKITKRGQNVTFRCDPISEHNRLYWYRQTLGQGPEFLTYFQNEAQLEKSRLLSDRFSAERPKGSFSTLEIQRTEQGDSAMYLCASSLLAGYEQYFGPGTRLTVT.

The chain joins TRBV9 to TRBJ2-3; 7 bases line up with TRBD2. V trimming: 0 bases; J trimming: 0 bases; junction bases outside the gene matches: 10. CDR3 length: 18 amino acids. Looked up from germline, CDR1 is SGDLS and CDR2 is YYNGEE. The CDR3 DNA follows: TGTGCCAGCAGCGTAGACCCACTACTAGCGACGAGCACAGATACGCAGTATTTT. It codes for CASSVDPLLATSTDTQYF.

J is TRBJ1-3 and V is TRBV11-2, with no clear D. V dropped 5 bases and J dropped 8 bases, with 13 bases sitting between them. This CDR3 contains 13 residues. Germline-derived CDR1 and CDR2 are SGHAT and FQNNGV. CDR3 in DNA: TGTGCCAGCAGCATTATCTCTGGCGACACCATATATTTT. Translation gives CASSIISGDTIYF.

The genes are TRBV24-1 and TRBJ1-4; 9 nucleotides agree with TRBD1. Germline V gene data show CDR1 as KGHDR and CDR2 as SFDVKD. The CDR3 contains 17 residues. Trimming took 3 bases from V and 7 from J; bases not matched to a gene: 11. As DNA, the CDR3 is TGTGCCACCAGTGATGCGGCCGGGACAGGGTCTCGTGAAAAACTGTTTTTT. Its translation is CATSDAAGTGSREKLFF.

The V gene is TRBV10-3, the J gene TRBJ1-5; unclear D gene. Trimming left V 3 bases short and J 1 base short, with 4 bases between. CDR1 is ENHRY, CDR2 SYGVKD, per germline. The CDR3 extends over 13 amino acids. The CDR3 DNA reads TGTGCCATCAGTGACGGGAGCAATCAGCCCCAGCATTTT. Amino acids: CAISDGSNQPQHF.

V gene TRBV11-2 combines with J gene TRBJ2-2; D is ambiguous. Trimming took off 9 bases at V and 3 bases at J, with 14 bases between the two ends. The CDR3 is 14 amino acids. The V gene's germline CDR1 is SGHAT and CDR2 FQNNGV. The CDR3 reads CASFMAVDTGELFF. The DNA for the CDR3 is TGTGCCAGTTTTATGGCGGTTGACACCGGGGAGCTGTTTTTT.

The rearrangement uses TRBV4-2 and TRBJ1-5, with D unclear. The CDR3 has 13 amino acids. Germline CDR1 is LGHNA and CDR2 is YNFKEQ. V dropped 1 base and J dropped 3 bases, with 4 bases sitting between them. CDR3 coding DNA: TGTGCCAGCAGCCAAGCACCCAATCAGCCCCAGCATTTT. Residues: CASSQAPNQPQHF.

CDR3 in DNA: TGTGCCTGGAGTCCCCGATCAGATACGCAGTATTTT. This gives the protein CAWSPRSDTQYF. The chain couples TRBV30 to TRBJ2-3; D call uncertain. Germline CDR1 and CDR2: GTSNPN and SVGIG (reference sequence). The CDR3 extends over 12 amino acids. V lost 2 bases, J lost 4 bases, and 7 bases lay in between.

The rearrangement joins TRBV9 to TRBJ2-3, with 10 bases lining up with TRBD2. After removal of 0 bases from V and 4 bases from J, the junction contained 8 bases not matched to a gene. The CDR3 extends over 17 amino acids. Germline V CDR1 and CDR2: SGDLS, YYNGEE. The CDR3 nucleotides are TGTGCCAGCAGCGTAGAGTCTAGCGGGAGTAGCCCAGATACGCAGTATTTT. Residues: CASSVESSGSSPDTQYF. The full variable domain, its missing parts supplied by reference TRBV9 and TRBJ2-3, is DSGVTQTPKHLITATGQRVTLRCSPRSGDLSVYWYQQSLDQGLQFLIQYYNGEERAKGNILERFSAQQFPDLHSELNLSSLELGDSALYFCASSVESSGSSPDTQYFGPGTRLTVL.